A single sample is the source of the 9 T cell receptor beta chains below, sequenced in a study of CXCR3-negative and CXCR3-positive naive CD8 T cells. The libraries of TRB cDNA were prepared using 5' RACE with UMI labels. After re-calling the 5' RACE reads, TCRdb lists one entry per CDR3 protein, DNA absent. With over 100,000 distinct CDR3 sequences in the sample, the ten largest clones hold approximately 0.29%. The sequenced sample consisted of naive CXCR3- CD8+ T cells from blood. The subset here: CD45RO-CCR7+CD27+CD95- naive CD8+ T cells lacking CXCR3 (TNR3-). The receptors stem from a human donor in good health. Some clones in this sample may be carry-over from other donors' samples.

CDR3 residues: CASTEYSNQPQHF. V usage is TRBV6-2 or TRBV6-3 and J usage is TRBJ1-5. The CDR3 is 13 amino acids. Germline V lookup: CDR1 MNHEY, CDR2 SVGEGT.

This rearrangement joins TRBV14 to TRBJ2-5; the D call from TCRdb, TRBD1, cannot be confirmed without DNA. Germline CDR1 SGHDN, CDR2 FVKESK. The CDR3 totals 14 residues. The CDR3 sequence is CASSQGWGKETQYF.

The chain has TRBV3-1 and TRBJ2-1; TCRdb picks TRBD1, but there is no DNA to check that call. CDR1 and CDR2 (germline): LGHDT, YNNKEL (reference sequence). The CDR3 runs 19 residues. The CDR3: CASSPRGLSAGESYNEQFF.

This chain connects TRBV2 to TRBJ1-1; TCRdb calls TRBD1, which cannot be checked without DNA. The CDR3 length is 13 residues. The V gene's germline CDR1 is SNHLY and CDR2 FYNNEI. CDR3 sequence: CASRKQGNTEAFF.

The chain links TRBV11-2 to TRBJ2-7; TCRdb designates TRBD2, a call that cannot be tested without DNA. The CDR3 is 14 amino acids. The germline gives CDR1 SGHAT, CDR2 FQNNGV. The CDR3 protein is CASSTTGSSYEQYF.

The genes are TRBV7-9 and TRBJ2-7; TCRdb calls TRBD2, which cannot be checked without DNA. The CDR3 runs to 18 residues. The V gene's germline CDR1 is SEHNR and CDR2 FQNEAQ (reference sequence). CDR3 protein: CASSSLAGEASGSYEQYF.

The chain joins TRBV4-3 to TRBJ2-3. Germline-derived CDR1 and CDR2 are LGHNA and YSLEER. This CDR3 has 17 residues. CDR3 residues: CASSQVLGALDFDTQYF.

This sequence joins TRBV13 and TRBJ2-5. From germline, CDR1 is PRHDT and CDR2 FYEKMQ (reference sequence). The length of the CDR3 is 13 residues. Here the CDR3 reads CASSLPYQETQYF. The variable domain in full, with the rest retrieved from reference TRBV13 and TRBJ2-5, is AAGVIQSPRHLIKEKRETATLKCYPIPRHDTVYWYQQGPGQDPQFLISFYEKMQSDKGSIPDRFSAQQFSDYHSELNMSSLELGDSALYFCASSLPYQETQYFGPGTRLLVL.

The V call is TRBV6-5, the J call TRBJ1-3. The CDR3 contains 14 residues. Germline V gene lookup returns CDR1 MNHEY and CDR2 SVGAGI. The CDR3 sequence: CASSLQGSGNTIYF.